This passage covers 6 T cell receptor beta chains from one sample sequenced in a study of blood T cell repertoires in COVID-19. Here immunoSEQ multiplex PCR was the method, and the copy in TCRdb shows in-frame clones only, minus some. Of 200,000 to 250,000 clones in the sample, 80% to 90% were seen once. The material sequenced was peripheral blood. These receptors were obtained from a man older than 75 with acute or convalescent COVID-19.

This clone was found once. The chain combines TRBV19 with TRBJ1-1; D call uncertain. V shed 4 bases and J shed 0 bases, with 9 bases lying between them. Germline CDR1 reads LNHDA; CDR2 reads SQIVND (reference sequence). The CDR3 extends over 14 amino acids. The CDR3, as DNA: TGTGCCAGTAGTACCCCGGGGATGAACACTGAAGCTTTCTTT. Its protein product is CASSTPGMNTEAFF. Looking up the rest from reference TRBV19 and TRBJ1-1 gives the full variable domain: DGGITQSPKYLFRKEGQNVTLSCEQNLNHDAMYWYRQDPGQGLRLIYYSQIVNDFQKGDIAEGYSVSREKKESFPLTVTSAQKNPTAFYLCASSTPGMNTEAFFGQGTRLTVV.

This clone was counted once. V usage is TRBV5-1 and J usage is TRBJ1-2; 9 nucleotides agree with TRBD1. The CDR3 runs to 13 residues. Germline CDR1 is SGHRS and CDR2 is YFSETQ. V lost 3 bases and J lost 5; bases outside the gene matches: 2. The CDR3: CASSSTGGYGYTF. DNA of the CDR3: TGCGCCAGCAGCTCGACAGGGGGTTATGGCTACACCTTC.

The genes are TRBV5-5 and TRBJ1-2, with D perhaps TRBD1 (5 bases). Trimming removed 7 bases at V and 11 bases at J, with 21 bases between. The CDR3 covers 13 residues. CDR1 and CDR2 (germline): SGHKS, YYEKEE (reference sequence). The CDR3 DNA reads as TGTGCCAGCTCCTGGGAGGGGCTAGGAAAATACACCTTC. It is translated as CASSWEGLGKYTF. Filled out from reference TRBV5-5 and TRBJ1-2, the complete variable domain reads DAGVTQSPTHLIKTRGQQVTLRCSPISGHKSVSWYQQVLGQGPQFIFQYYEKEERGRGNFPDRFSARQFPNYSSELNVNALLLGDSALYLCASSWEGLGKYTFGSGTRLTVV.

The rearrangement joins TRBV12-3 or TRBV12-4 to TRBJ1-2, with D possibly TRBD1 on 6 matching bases. This CDR3 is 13 amino acids long. The ends were cut back, 5 bases at V and 4 bases at J, with 11 bases in the middle. CDR3: CASSPGASYGYTF. CDR3 sequence (DNA): TGTGCCAGCAGTCCAGGGGCCAGCTATGGCTACACCTTC.

The V and J genes are TRBV3-1 (or the pseudogene TRBV3-2) and TRBJ2-7, with TRBD2 identical over 7 bases. CDR3 length: 15 residues. J gave up 6 bases and V 1 base, and 9 bases lay outside the gene matches. Germline CDR1 LGHDT, CDR2 YNNKEL (reference sequence). The CDR3 region has the DNA TGTGCCAGCAGCCAAGTGACTAGCAAAGGAGCCGAGCAGTACTTC. Protein: CASSQVTSKGAEQYF.

This chain links TRBV11-3 with TRBJ1-1; tentatively, D is TRBD1 (5 bases). This CDR3 spans 13 amino acids. CDR1 and CDR2 from the germline V gene are SGHNT and YENEEA. The V gene lost 2 bases and the J gene lost 5 bases, with 9 bases spanning the gap. CDR3 sequence (DNA): TGTGCCAGCAGCTTACAGGGAGGGACTGAAGCTTTCTTT. This sequence encodes CASSLQGGTEAFF. Full variable domain (outside the CDR3, taken from reference TRBV11-3 and TRBJ1-1): EAGVVQSPRYKIIEKKQPVAFWCNPISGHNTLYWYLQNLGQGPELLIRYENEEAVDDSQLPKDRFSAERLKGVDSTLKIQPAELGDSAVYLCASSLQGGTEAFFGQGTRLTVV.